The 25 T cell receptor beta chains presented below share a single source sample, sequenced in a study of cytomegalovirus exposure and HLA in healthy donors. The PCR was carried out with 60 Vbeta primers and 13 Jbeta primers. Repertoires were generated with immunoSEQ multiplex PCR, while TCRdb's copy carries only in-frame clones and drops some. This sample carries around 100,000 clones, 7.5% to 8.5% of them seen once, and the ten largest clones take about 2.3%. Sequencing input: PBMCs. Receptor source: a man between 50 and 59 years old in good health and CMV-seronegative.

This chain links TRBV18 with TRBJ2-7, with D perhaps TRBD1 (6 bases). This CDR3 region has 13 residues. Trimming shortened V by 0 bases and J by 3 bases, and 6 bases separated the two germline ends. The germline gives CDR1 KGHSH, CDR2 LQKENI. CDR3 DNA: TGTGCCAGCTCACCACCGGACAGCTACGAGCAGTACTTC. Translating it yields CASSPPDSYEQYF. Complete variable domain (other parts from reference TRBV18 and TRBJ2-7): NAGVMQNPRHLVRRRGQEARLRCSPMKGHSHVYWYRQLPEEGLKFMVYLQKENIIDESGMPKERFSAEFPKEGPSILRIQQVVRGDSAAYFCASSPPDSYEQYFGPGTRLTVT.

In its sample, this clone was seen a few times. This chain links TRBV6-5 with TRBJ2-7; the match to TRBD1 covers 9 bases. This CDR3 has 14 residues. Germline lookup yields CDR1 MNHEY and CDR2 SVGAGI. The V segment lost 6 bases and the J segment 5 bases; nucleotides outside the gene matches: 8. DNA for the CDR3: TGTGCCAGCAGAAAGACAGGGGGTAATCACGAGCAGTACTTC. Protein: CASRKTGGNHEQYF.

CDR3 sequence: CASSQGRQRGLDTQYF. The DNA for the CDR3 is TGTGCCAGCAGCCAAGGCCGCCAGCGGGGACTAGATACGCAGTATTTT. The chain carries TRBV4-2 and TRBJ2-3, with 7 bases identical to TRBD2. V lost 1 base to trimming and J lost 5 bases; unmatched junction nucleotides: 9. Germline V gene data show CDR1 as LGHNA and CDR2 as YNFKEQ. CDR3 length: 16 amino acids.

This clone was counted only a few times. This chain connects TRBV7-8 to TRBJ2-6, with 7 bases that match TRBD2. Germline V gene lookup returns CDR1 SGHVS and CDR2 FQNEAQ. The V and J ends lost 5 bases and 2 bases, in that order; junction bases with no gene match: 6. This CDR3 is built from 16 residues. The CDR3: CASSHRGGTGANVLTF. CDR3 DNA: TGTGCCAGCAGCCACCGCGGGGGAACTGGGGCCAACGTCCTGACTTTC.

V and J are TRBV7-9 and TRBJ2-1; D uncertain. Germline V CDR1 and CDR2: SEHNR, FQNEAQ (reference sequence). This CDR3 is 10 amino acids long. V was shortened by 3 bases and J by 10 bases, with 4 bases between the two germline ends. The CDR3 reads CASSFREQFF. The CDR3 DNA is TGTGCCAGCAGCTTCCGGGAGCAGTTCTTC.

A few counts support this clone. The genes are TRBV29-1 and TRBJ2-2; tentatively, D is TRBD1 (6 bases). This CDR3 region has 16 residues. V lost 8 bases and J 2 bases, leaving 21 bases between the germline ends. From germline, CDR1 is SQVTM and CDR2 ANQGSEA. CDR3 in amino acids: CSFRPGGHSNTGELFF. DNA for the CDR3: TGCAGCTTTCGCCCTGGGGGACACTCAAACACCGGGGAGCTGTTTTTT.

This clone was counted a few times. The chain carries TRBV5-1 and TRBJ1-2, with TRBD1 as a possible D gene (5 bases). This CDR3 spans 14 amino acids. In germline, CDR1 is SGHRS, CDR2 YFSETQ. The V and J ends lost 1 base and 12 bases respectively, with 19 bases between them. The CDR3 is CASSLTTDQTHDTF. CDR3 DNA sequence: TGCGCCAGCAGCTTGACGACAGACCAAACCCACGACACCTTC.

This clone was detected a few times. The chain carries TRBV11-1 and TRBJ2-1; 13 nucleotides align to TRBD2. CDR1 and CDR2 (germline): SGHAT, FQDESV (reference sequence). The CDR3 consists of 17 residues. V trimming: 4 bases; J trimming: 3 bases; junction bases outside the gene matches: 6. The CDR3 coding sequence is TGTGCCAGCAGCTCCCAACTAGCGGGAGGGGTCTACAATGAGCAGTTCTTC. The encoded protein is CASSSQLAGGVYNEQFF.

This clone was detected a few times. The chain combines TRBV27 with TRBJ2-7, with TRBD2 identical over 14 bases. The trim removed 5 bases at V and 2 bases at J, leaving 11 bases unmatched. Germline lookup yields CDR1 MNHEY and CDR2 SMNVEV (reference sequence). CDR3 size: 18 residues. CDR3 nucleotide sequence: TGTGCCAGCAGTATGGGACTAGCGGGAGTGGGGCTAACCTACGAGCAGTACTTC. Translation: CASSMGLAGVGLTYEQYF.

This clone was recorded a few times. The rearrangement links TRBV7-2 to TRBJ1-5; 8 nucleotides agree with TRBD1. With V trimmed by 5 bases and J by 6 bases, 6 bases remained unmatched. The germline gives CDR1 SGHTA, CDR2 FQGNSA. The CDR3 length is 14 residues. The CDR3 reads CASSGTGGSQPQHF. The CDR3 region has the DNA TGTGCCAGCAGCGGTACAGGGGGGTCTCAGCCCCAGCATTTT.

This clone was detected only a few times. J is TRBJ2-7 and V is TRBV20-1; TRBD2 is a possible D gene (6 bases). This CDR3 region has 11 residues. Deletions cut 5 bases from V and 4 bases from J, with 9 bases between. The germline gives CDR1 DFQATT, CDR2 SNEGSKA (reference sequence). CDR3 in DNA: TGCAGTGCTTGGGACTTGTACGAGCAGTACTTC. Its protein is CSAWDLYEQYF.

This chain joins TRBV6-1 and TRBJ2-7; 8 bases line up with TRBD1. CDR3 length equals 11 residues. The V and J ends lost 6 bases and 8 bases, in that order; junction bases with no gene match: 3. Germline V gene sequence: CDR1 MNHNS, CDR2 SASEGT. CDR3 protein: CASRTGAKQYF. The CDR3 DNA reads TGTGCCAGCAGGACAGGGGCTAAGCAGTACTTC.

The rearrangement links TRBV5-6 to TRBJ1-6; the D is unclear. Trimming took off 3 bases at V and 10 bases at J, with 14 bases between the two ends. The CDR3 has 14 amino acids. CDR1 is SGHDT and CDR2 is YYEEEE in the germline V gene. For the CDR3, the DNA is TGTGCCAGCAGCTCGGAGCGGAGGACCTCACCCCTCCACTTT. Protein sequence: CASSSERRTSPLHF.

V gene TRBV7-9 combines with J gene TRBJ2-3; D is undetermined. This CDR3 is 14 amino acids long. Germline V gene data show CDR1 as SEHNR and CDR2 as FQNEAQ (reference sequence). Trimming took off 0 bases at V and 2 bases at J, with 6 bases between the two ends. CDR3 loop: CASSLAHSTDTQYF. CDR3 in DNA: TGTGCCAGCAGCTTAGCCCATTCCACAGATACGCAGTATTTT.

This clone was counted between two and nine times. The chain has TRBV19 and TRBJ1-2; tentatively, D is TRBD1 (5 bases). Trimming cost V 3 bases and J 4 bases, with 12 bases left between them. CDR1 LNHDA and CDR2 SQIVND come from the germline V gene (reference sequence). This CDR3 has 14 residues. DNA of the CDR3: TGTGCCAGTAGTATGTCACAGGTTTCCTATGGCTACACCTTC. Translating it yields CASSMSQVSYGYTF. Filled out from reference TRBV19 and TRBJ1-2, the complete variable domain reads DGGITQSPKYLFRKEGQNVTLSCEQNLNHDAMYWYRQDPGQGLRLIYYSQIVNDFQKGDIAEGYSVSREKKESFPLTVTSAQKNPTAFYLCASSMSQVSYGYTFGSGTRLTVV.

This clone was observed a handful of times. This rearrangement joins TRBV18 to TRBJ2-4; TRBD1 matches 7 bases. The J segment lost 8 bases and the V segment lost 1 base, leaving 8 bases of the junction unmatched. The CDR3 length is 15 residues. Looked up from germline, CDR1 is KGHSH and CDR2 is LQKENI. The CDR3 nucleotides read TGTGCCAGCTCACCACAGGGGGCTTATGGGGACATTCAGTACTTC. Protein: CASSPQGAYGDIQYF.

A few counts support this clone. The gene calls are TRBV19 and TRBJ1-5; TRBD1 aligns across 8 bases. This CDR3 has 15 amino acids. Trimming cost V 3 bases and J 7 bases; bases outside gene matches: 8. Germline V gene lookup returns CDR1 LNHDA and CDR2 SQIVND (reference sequence). DNA for the CDR3: TGTGCCAGTAGTATTCAGGACAGGGTCGGGCAGCCCCAGCATTTT. It translates to CASSIQDRVGQPQHF.

The rearrangement joins TRBV6-1 to TRBJ2-5; tentatively, D is TRBD1 (5 bases). Germline lookup yields CDR1 MNHNS and CDR2 SASEGT. This CDR3 spans 14 amino acids. The V gene lost 6 bases and the J gene lost 5 bases, with 16 bases spanning the gap. The CDR3 coding sequence is TGTGCCAGCAGGGACCTGGGGCTGGAGGAGACCCAGTACTTC. It translates to CASRDLGLEETQYF.

This chain links TRBV30 with TRBJ2-5; D gene uncertain. V was trimmed by 5 bases and J by 5 bases, leaving 9 bases between them. Germline V CDR1 and CDR2: GTSNPN, SVGIG (reference sequence). CDR3 length: 11 amino acids. The CDR3 DNA follows: TGTGCCTGGGGGCGCAGGGAGACCCAGTACTTC. Residues: CAWGRRETQYF.

This clone was seen a few times. The gene calls are TRBV6-5 and TRBJ1-4, with D possibly being TRBD1 (5 bases). Trimming stripped 3 bases from V and 0 bases from J, with 8 bases between. CDR1 and CDR2 (germline): MNHEY, SVGAGI. The CDR3 runs to 15 residues. Here the CDR3 reads CASSYTTATNEKLFF. The CDR3 DNA reads as TGTGCCAGCAGTTATACGACAGCAACTAATGAAAAACTGTTTTTT.

This chain joins TRBV9 and TRBJ1-4; 9 bases map to TRBD1. The V segment lost 4 bases and the J segment 4 bases; nucleotides outside the gene matches: 8. Germline CDR1 and CDR2: SGDLS and YYNGEE. This CDR3 region has 16 residues. CDR3 nucleotide sequence: TGTGCCAGCAGCCCAAGAGGGACAGGGATTAATGAAAAACTGTTTTTT. This encodes CASSPRGTGINEKLFF.

This clone has only a few counts. V is TRBV7-2 and J is TRBJ1-5; D not resolved. With 3 bases removed from V and 4 bases from J, the gap between germline ends came to 10 bases. Germline V gene sequence: CDR1 SGHTA, CDR2 FQGNSA. This CDR3 comprises 14 residues. The CDR3 bases are TGTGCCAGCAGCTTTTTAGATGAAAATCAGCCCCAGCATTTT. Translating it yields CASSFLDENQPQHF.

This clone has only a few counts. V usage is TRBV5-4 and J usage is TRBJ2-5, with 9 nucleotides matching TRBD1. The CDR3 runs to 14 residues. The J segment lost 5 bases and the V segment lost 6 bases, leaving 8 bases of the junction unmatched. Germline assignment: CDR1 SGHNT and CDR2 YYREEE (reference sequence). The CDR3 nucleotides read TGTGCCAGCAACACACAGGGGGCTCGTGAGACCCAGTACTTC. This translates into CASNTQGARETQYF.

This clone has only a few counts. The chain uses TRBV18 and TRBJ1-2; 11 bases are a match to TRBD1. The CDR3 runs to 14 residues. Germline-derived CDR1 and CDR2 are KGHSH and LQKENI. The V and J ends lost 3 bases and 6 bases, in that order; junction bases with no gene match: 3. The CDR3 DNA reads TGTGCCAGCTCACCTCAGGACAGGGGGCATGGCTACACCTTC. This codes for CASSPQDRGHGYTF.

This clone was seen only a few times. The chain has TRBV2 and TRBJ2-1; 12 bases map to TRBD2. In germline, CDR1 is SNHLY, CDR2 FYNNEI. After removal of 0 bases from V and 0 bases from J, the junction contained 9 bases not matched to a gene. This CDR3 contains 20 residues. CDR3 protein: CASSEARTSGKMSSYNEQFF. The CDR3 DNA reads TGTGCCAGCAGTGAAGCCCGGACTAGCGGGAAGATGAGCTCCTACAATGAGCAGTTCTTC.